Listed below are T cell receptor beta chains from one sample, sequenced in a study of control samples from healthy donors and cancer patients. This table comes from immunoSEQ multiplex PCR, and its TCRdb copy is limited to in-frame clones, with some not included. The top ten clones hold 9.5% to 13% of a sample with around 130,000 clones, about 86% of them seen once. Sequenced: blood. Receptors were obtained from a man in his thirties or forties in good health. Each CDR3 is given without its conserved first and last residue. The order of the fields is V gene, J gene, CDR3 protein.

>TRBV18|TRBJ2-3
ASSPLREDTQY
>TRBV13|TRBJ2-2
ASSLDAGLATGELF
>TRBV6-1|TRBJ2-1
ASSELGQGLSEQF
>TRBV30|TRBJ1-5
AWSVLRGIQPQH
>TRBV6-6|TRBJ1-2
ASSYDGGQLDYGYT
>TRBV10-3|TRBJ2-7
AISLGTGGYEQY
>TRBV5-1|TRBJ1-2
ASSGTVSNYGYT
>TRBV27|TRBJ2-6
ASSSWGTHSGANVLT
>TRBV27|TRBJ2-5
ASRGSGMETQY
>TRBV11-2|TRBJ2-3
ASSLDGLTSTDTQY
>TRBV19|TRBJ1-6
ASQSTIYNSPLH
>TRBV5-1|TRBJ2-1
ASSPPQGAFNEQF
>TRBV27|TRBJ1-1
ASSLGQGYVSEAF
>TRBV30|TRBJ2-1
AWRRSDRGLFEQF
>TRBV5-6|TRBJ2-7
ASSLVGSIEQY
>TRBV6-6|TRBJ2-7
ASSKTGVGYEQY
>TRBV5-4|TRBJ1-1
ASSLQGNTEAF
>TRBV5-8|TRBJ2-6
ASSSQGSGANVLT
>TRBV3-1/TRBV3-2|TRBJ2-3
ASSQDGTSADTQY
>TRBV14|TRBJ1-1
ASSQDHRGGRTEAF
>TRBV18|TRBJ1-5
ASSWDSLRNNQPQH
>TRBV6-5|TRBJ1-4
ASSYSTGQHEKLF
>TRBV29-1|TRBJ2-5
SLRSGQETQY
>TRBV29-1|TRBJ2-3
SVAEEDTQY
>TRBV20-1|TRBJ1-1
SATANYEAF
>TRBV6-6|TRBJ1-1
ASSSWQQSIAEAF
>TRBV15|TRBJ1-5
ATSRDIQGMGQPQH
>TRBV5-1|TRBJ2-1
ASRYTGRDNEQF
>TRBV19|TRBJ2-1
ASSILAGGIGSEQF
>TRBV27|TRBJ1-1
ASKRDSYTEAF
>TRBV5-6|TRBJ2-4
ASSLFGENIQY